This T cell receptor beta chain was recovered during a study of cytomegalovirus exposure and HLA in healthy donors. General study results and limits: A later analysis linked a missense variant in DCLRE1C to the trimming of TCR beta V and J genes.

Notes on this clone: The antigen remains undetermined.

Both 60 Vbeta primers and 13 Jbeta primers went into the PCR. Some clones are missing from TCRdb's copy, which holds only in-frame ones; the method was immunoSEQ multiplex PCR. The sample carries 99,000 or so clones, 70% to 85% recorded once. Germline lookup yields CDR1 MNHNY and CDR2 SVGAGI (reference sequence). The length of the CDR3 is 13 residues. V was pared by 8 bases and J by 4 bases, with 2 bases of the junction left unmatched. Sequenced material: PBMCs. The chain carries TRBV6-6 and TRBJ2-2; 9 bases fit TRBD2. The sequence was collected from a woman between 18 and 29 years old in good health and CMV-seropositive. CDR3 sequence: CASRREGTGELFF. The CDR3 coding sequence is TGTGCCAGCCGGCGGGAGGGCACCGGGGAGCTGTTTTTT.